The rows below give T cell receptor beta chains drawn from one sample of a study of CD8+ T cells in alopecia areata. The method was immunoSEQ multiplex PCR; TCRdb's version includes in-frame clones alone and lacks a portion of them. Of about 130,000 clones listed, roughly three fifths are singletons. Sequenced material: CD4+ T cells sorted from blood, taken at week 0. These receptors all stem from a human donor with alopecia areata. CDR3s include the opening cysteine and the closing phenylalanine or tryptophan. The D gene is left open where the match is weak. Expanded clones get a size class; other rows say once, few or many, or leave the size out.

D gene	clone size	V gene	J gene	CDR3 protein	CDR3 DNA
TRBD1	-	TRBV30	TRBJ1-1	CAWTRDRNTEAFF	TGTGCCTGGACTCGGGACAGGAACACTGAAGCTTTCTTT
-	few	TRBV5-1	TRBJ1-6	CASSLDRMSPLHF	TGCGCCAGCAGCTTGGACAGGATGTCACCCCTCCACTTT
TRBD2	-	TRBV5-4	TRBJ2-1	CASSSLAGGYNEQFF	TGTGCCAGCAGCTCCTTAGCGGGGGGATACAATGAGCAGTTCTTC
TRBD2	few	TRBV11-2	TRBJ2-1	CASSLGLAENEQFF	TGTGCCAGCAGCTTAGGACTAGCGGAAAATGAGCAGTTCTTC
TRBD1	-	TRBV6-5	TRBJ1-2	CASSRERTGVGYTF	TGTGCCAGCAGTAGGGAACGGACAGGGGTCGGCTACACCTTC
TRBD1	-	TRBV5-1	TRBJ2-1	CASSLQGAVYNEQFF	TGCGCCAGCAGCTTGCAGGGGGCGGTATACAATGAGCAGTTCTTC
TRBD1	-	TRBV10-3	TRBJ2-5	CAIGTGRETQYF	TGTGCCATCGGGACAGGGAGGGAGACCCAGTACTTC
-	few	TRBV5-4	TRBJ2-5	CASSPMGEQETQYF	TGTGCCAGCAGCCCTATGGGGGAACAAGAGACCCAGTACTTC
TRBD1	-	TRBV4-2	TRBJ2-1	CASSQGQPRRTGQNEQFF	TGTGCCAGCAGCCAAGGTCAGCCGCGACGGACAGGGCAGAATGAGCAGTTCTTC
TRBD1	few	TRBV4-2	TRBJ1-2	CASSRDRSNGYTF	TGTGCCAGCAGCCGGGACAGGAGCAATGGCTACACCTTC
-	few	TRBV7-8	TRBJ1-6	CASSTTRDTYNSPLHF	TGTGCCAGCAGCACAACCCGGGACACTTATAATTCACCCCTCCACTTT
TRBD1	-	TRBV5-1	TRBJ2-5	CASSLEQGDETQYF	TGCGCCAGCAGCTTGGAACAGGGGGATGAGACCCAGTACTTC
-	-	TRBV25-1	TRBJ2-5	CASSEPRGSGETQYF	TGTGCCAGCAGTGAGCCTCGGGGGTCGGGGGAGACCCAGTACTTC
-	-	TRBV7-2	TRBJ1-2	CASSLAKGDYGYTF	TGTGCCAGCAGCTTAGCGAAGGGTGACTATGGCTACACCTTC
-	few	TRBV19	TRBJ1-3	CASSPGTPRNTIYF	TGTGCCAGTAGCCCGGGGACCCCCCGAAACACCATATATTTT
TRBD1	-	TRBV19	TRBJ2-7	CASSKTTGGFEQYF	TGTGCCAGTAGTAAAACTACAGGGGGCTTCGAGCAGTACTTC
TRBD2	-	TRBV15	TRBJ2-7	CATSRDIGLAAGEQYF	TGTGCCACCAGCAGAGATATTGGACTAGCCGCCGGCGAGCAGTACTTC
TRBD2	few	TRBV7-2	TRBJ2-7	CASSSQAGPHEQYF	TGTGCCAGCAGCTCTCAAGCGGGACCCCACGAGCAGTACTTC
TRBD2	large	TRBV9	TRBJ2-1	CASSVGGLAGPNSYNEQFF	TGTGCCAGCAGCGTAGGGGGACTAGCGGGACCAAACTCCTACAATGAGCAGTTCTTC
-	few	TRBV29-1	TRBJ2-1	CSVHSGTGSYNEQFF	TGCAGCGTTCATTCCGGGACGGGCTCCTACAATGAGCAGTTCTTC
TRBD1	-	TRBV18	TRBJ2-7	CASSPGTGGFEQYF	TGTGCCAGCTCACCCGGGACAGGGGGCTTCGAGCAGTACTTC
TRBD1	-	TRBV6-5	TRBJ2-1	CASRRQGKNEQFF	TGTGCCAGCAGGAGACAGGGAAAAAATGAGCAGTTCTTC
-	-	TRBV18	TRBJ2-5	CASSPGTEETQYF	TGTGCCAGCTCACCTGGCACCGAAGAGACCCAGTACTTC
-	few	TRBV9	TRBJ2-7	CASSVASRDYEQYF	TGTGCCAGCAGCGTAGCCTCGCGCGACTACGAGCAGTACTTC
TRBD2	few	TRBV5-4	TRBJ2-5	CASSSREAGGETQYF	TGTGCCAGCAGTTCCCGCGAGGCGGGAGGAGAGACCCAGTACTTC
-	-	TRBV7-2	TRBJ1-1	CASSLVANTEAFF	TGTGCCAGCAGCTTAGTAGCTAACACTGAAGCTTTCTTT
-	-	TRBV15	TRBJ2-1	CATSREGGVYNEQFF	TGTGCCACCAGCAGAGAAGGTGGGGTCTACAATGAGCAGTTCTTC
TRBD1	few	TRBV19	TRBJ2-1	CASSITGGAYNEQFF	TGTGCCAGTAGTATAACAGGGGGCGCCTACAATGAGCAGTTCTTC
TRBD1	-	TRBV9	TRBJ2-5	CASSVGTGGGGETQYF	TGTGCCAGCAGCGTAGGGACAGGGGGTGGAGGGGAGACCCAGTACTTC
TRBD2	-	TRBV14	TRBJ2-1	CASSQDGTSGGTEQFF	TGTGCCAGCAGCCAGGACGGGACTAGCGGGGGGACTGAGCAGTTCTTC
-	-	TRBV27	TRBJ1-6	CASSLPHPASPLHF	TGTGCCAGCAGTCTCCCCCATCCCGCCTCACCCCTCCACTTT
TRBD1	once	TRBV18	TRBJ2-3	CASSPKPGQGADTQYF	TGTGCCAGCTCACCGAAACCGGGACAGGGGGCGGATACGCAGTATTTT
TRBD2	-	TRBV10-3	TRBJ2-7	CAISERRGSGTRGYEQYF	TGTGCCATCAGTGAGCGGAGGGGGTCCGGGACTAGGGGCTACGAGCAGTACTTC
-	-	TRBV7-2	TRBJ2-5	CASSLVGSGETQYF	TGTGCCAGCAGCTTAGTAGGCAGTGGAGAGACCCAGTACTTC
TRBD2	-	TRBV7-2	TRBJ2-1	CASSSIRWGSGAYNEQFF	TGTGCCAGCAGCTCCATTCGGTGGGGCAGCGGGGCCTACAATGAGCAGTTCTTC
TRBD1	-	TRBV7-9	TRBJ1-4	CASSWGTGNSKGEKLFF	TGTGCCAGCAGCTGGGGGACAGGGAACAGTAAAGGTGAAAAACTGTTTTTT
-	once	TRBV14	TRBJ2-3	CASSQVSDTQYF	TGTGCCAGCAGCCAAGTGTCGGATACGCAGTATTTT
TRBD1	-	TRBV19	TRBJ2-5	CASSTTGGSWETQYF	TGTGCCAGTAGTACGACAGGGGGGTCGTGGGAGACCCAGTACTTC
-	-	TRBV19	TRBJ2-1	CASSIGEGEQFF	TGTGCCAGTAGTATTGGGGAAGGTGAGCAGTTCTTC
-	-	TRBV6-6	TRBJ1-2	CASSPQSNPLLSYTF	TGTGCCAGCAGTCCGCAAAGTAATCCCCTATTAAGCTACACCTTC
-	-	TRBV5-6	TRBJ2-6	CASSSVSGANVLTF	TGTGCCAGCAGCTCCGTTTCTGGGGCCAACGTCCTGACTTTC
-	few	TRBV4-1	TRBJ1-4	CASSQIGLQTPTNEKLFF	TGCGCCAGCAGCCAAATTGGGTTACAGACACCAACTAATGAAAAACTGTTTTTT
-	-	TRBV7-3	TRBJ1-6	CASSSMGGANSPLHF	TGTGCCAGCAGCTCAATGGGGGGCGCAAATTCACCCCTCCACTTT
TRBD1	-	TRBV7-8	TRBJ1-1	CASSWAGGIDTEAFF	TGTGCCAGCAGCTGGGCAGGGGGTATTGACACTGAAGCTTTCTTT
TRBD1	-	TRBV5-4	TRBJ1-4	CASSLMGDRNEKLFF	TGTGCCAGCAGCTTGATGGGGGACAGGAATGAAAAACTGTTTTTT
-	-	TRBV9	TRBJ2-7	CASSVASGLTYEQYF	TGTGCCAGCAGCGTAGCAAGTGGGCTTACCTACGAGCAGTACTTC
-	-	TRBV20-1	TRBJ2-3	CSARVDTQYF	TGCAGTGCTAGAGTGGATACGCAGTATTTT
-	once	TRBV27	TRBJ2-7	CASSSAGVSYEQYF	TGTGCCAGCAGCTCAGCAGGGGTTTCCTACGAGCAGTACTTC
TRBD1	-	TRBV18	TRBJ2-1	CASSLQGTGRGYNEQFF	TGTGCCAGCTCACTACAGGGGACAGGTCGGGGATACAATGAGCAGTTCTTC
TRBD1	-	TRBV5-4	TRBJ2-3	CASRRGQGADTQYF	TGTGCCAGCAGACGGGGACAGGGGGCAGATACGCAGTATTTT
-	-	TRBV7-2	TRBJ2-5	CASSSGQGETQYF	TGTGCCAGCAGCTCGGGACAAGGAGAGACCCAGTACTTC
TRBD1	-	TRBV5-6	TRBJ1-2	CASSTGTGDGYTF	TGTGCCAGCAGTACCGGGACAGGGGATGGCTACACCTTC
TRBD2	few	TRBV5-1	TRBJ2-2	CASSFEAGGLFF	TGCGCCAGCAGCTTCGAAGCGGGGGGGCTGTTTTTT
-	few	TRBV18	TRBJ2-1	CASSPGRAVSYNEQFF	TGTGCCAGCTCACCGGGTCGGGCAGTTTCCTACAATGAGCAGTTCTTC